This T cell receptor beta chain was identified in a study of blood T cells in healthy people across ages. This CDR3 has 14 amino acids. Germline lookup yields CDR1 DFQATT and CDR2 SNEGSKA (reference sequence). The ends were cut back, 0 bases at V and 9 bases at J, with 15 bases in the middle. Then a second PCR, running roughly 7 to 11 cycles, was carried out with a sample-barcoded 5' primer and a J-beta primer mix. Tags on each cDNA molecule came from a template-switch adaptor with 12 random nucleotides. TCRdb re-derived calls from the 5' RACE reads in MiXCR, one entry per CDR3 protein. The table lists approximately 800,000 distinct CDR3 sequences, about half of them singletons, with roughly 18% in the top ten. PBMCs were isolated at a quantity of at least 7 million per sample.

Material for sequencing was blood. This receptor was taken from a man older than 75 in good health. This chain joins TRBV20-1 and TRBJ2-1; D is unresolved. The CDR3 region has the DNA TGCAGTGCTAGAGATCCTATTGGGGTGCCTGAGCAGTTCTTC. Translating it yields CSARDPIGVPEQFF.